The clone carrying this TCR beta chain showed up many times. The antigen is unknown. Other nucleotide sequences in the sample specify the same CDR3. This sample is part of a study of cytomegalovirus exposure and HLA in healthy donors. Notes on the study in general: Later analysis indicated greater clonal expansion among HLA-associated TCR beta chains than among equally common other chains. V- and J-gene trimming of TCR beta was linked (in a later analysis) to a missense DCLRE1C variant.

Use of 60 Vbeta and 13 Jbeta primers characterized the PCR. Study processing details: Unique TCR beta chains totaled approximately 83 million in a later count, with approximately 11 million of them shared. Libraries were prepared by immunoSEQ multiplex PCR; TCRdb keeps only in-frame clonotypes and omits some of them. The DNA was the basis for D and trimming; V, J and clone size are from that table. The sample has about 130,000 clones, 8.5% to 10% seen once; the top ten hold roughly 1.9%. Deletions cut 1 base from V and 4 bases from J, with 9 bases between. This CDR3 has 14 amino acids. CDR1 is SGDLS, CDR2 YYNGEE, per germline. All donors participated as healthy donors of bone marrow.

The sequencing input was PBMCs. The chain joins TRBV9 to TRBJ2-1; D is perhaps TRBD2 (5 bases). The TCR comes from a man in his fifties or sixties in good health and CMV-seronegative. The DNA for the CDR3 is TGTGCCAGCAGCGTAAGGTGGGAGTACAATGAGCAGTTCTTC. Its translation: CASSVRWEYNEQFF.